This is a list of T cell receptor beta chains from one sample in a study of T cell responses to AZD1222 COVID-19 vaccine. Some clones are missing from TCRdb's copy, which holds only in-frame ones; the method was immunoSEQ multiplex PCR. This sample has 250,000 to 300,000 clones; about 94% occur once, and the top ten carry 0.5% to 0.65%. The specimen comprised peripheral blood, sampled 28 days after the second AZD1222 dose. The receptors derive from an adult who received the AZD1222 COVID-19 vaccine. Each CDR3 is given with its conserved first and last residue. The D gene is left open where the match is weak. Clone size, where shown, is once, few, many, or a class for clones that have expanded.

D: TRBD2
J: TRBJ2-1
size: NA
V: TRBV5-1
DNA: TGCGCCAGCAGCTTGGCCCTAGCGGACAATGAGCAGTTCTTC
CDR3: CASSLALADNEQFF

D: NA
J: TRBJ2-5
size: once
V: TRBV5-4
DNA: TGTGCCAGCAGCCCCATCCGGGACTACCAAGAGACCCAGTACTTC
CDR3: CASSPIRDYQETQYF

D: NA
J: TRBJ2-3
size: NA
V: TRBV6-4
DNA: TGTGCCAGCAGTGACTCCCCCGCAGGGGCTGGGACAGATACGCAGTATTTT
CDR3: CASSDSPAGAGTDTQYF

D: TRBD1
J: TRBJ1-2
size: NA
V: TRBV28
DNA: TGTGCCAGCAGTTTCGGGACAGACTATGGCTACACCTTC
CDR3: CASSFGTDYGYTF

D: NA
J: TRBJ2-7
size: NA
V: TRBV28
DNA: TGTGCCAGCAGTTTATTACGGTCGAGGGGCTCCGAGCAGTACTTC
CDR3: CASSLLRSRGSEQYF

D: NA
J: TRBJ2-7
size: once
V: TRBV28
DNA: TGTGCCAGCAGTTTACCACCCGGCAGACCTGACTACGAGCAGTACTTC
CDR3: CASSLPPGRPDYEQYF

D: NA
J: TRBJ1-3
size: NA
V: TRBV7-2
DNA: TGTGCCAGCAGCTTAGTTTCCGGGCGTGGAAACACCATATATTTT
CDR3: CASSLVSGRGNTIYF

D: NA
J: TRBJ2-1
size: NA
V: TRBV24-1
DNA: TGTGCCACCAGTGATTTGGACAGGCGAGAGCAGTTCTTC
CDR3: CATSDLDRREQFF

D: TRBD1
J: TRBJ1-4
size: NA
V: TRBV27
DNA: TGTGCCAGCGGGCTACAGGGGAAAGGGGAAAAACTGTTTTTT
CDR3: CASGLQGKGEKLFF

D: TRBD1
J: TRBJ1-5
size: NA
V: TRBV2
DNA: TGTGCCAGCACCGGGAGGGCAGGGGGCATTCAGCCCCAGCATTTT
CDR3: CASTGRAGGIQPQHF

D: NA
J: TRBJ2-2
size: NA
V: TRBV2
DNA: TGTGCCAGCACCTTAGGGGTCTCCCCCACCGGGGAGCTGTTTTTT
CDR3: CASTLGVSPTGELFF

D: NA
J: TRBJ1-1
size: NA
V: TRBV7-3
DNA: TGTGCCAGCAGCCCCAGACCGGGGTGGGACACTGAAGCTTTCTTT
CDR3: CASSPRPGWDTEAFF

D: TRBD2
J: TRBJ2-1
size: NA
V: TRBV28
DNA: TGTGCCAGCAGGCGATCGGGAGGAGGTTACAATGAGCAGTTCTTC
CDR3: CASRRSGGGYNEQFF

D: NA
J: TRBJ2-1
size: NA
V: TRBV5-1
DNA: TGCGCCAGCAGCCTGGGGACCTACAATGAGCAGTTCTTC
CDR3: CASSLGTYNEQFF